Sequencing of this T cell receptor beta chain was carried out in a study of CD4 T cells in relation to SARS-CoV-2 and coronaviruses. Comments on this clone: Its matching antigen is unknown.

The unexposed donors gave CD4+ T cells in about 2011-2018, prior to COVID-19. Isolation of CD4+ T cells took place after approximately eleven days in culture. Cells permitting, SARS-CoV-2 S/N and four cold-coronavirus spikes were tested on unexposed-donor CD4+ T cells. Study results and caveats: In roughly 60% of donors, memory CD4+ clonotypes crossrecognized SARS-CoV-2 and at least one common cold coronavirus spike.

V gave up 4 bases and J gave up 2 bases, with 14 bases separating them. This CDR3 region has 16 residues. Germline V CDR1 and CDR2: MGHRA, YSYEKL. Sequencing used immunoSEQ multiplex PCR; TCRdb keeps in-frame clones, though not all of them. This sample has about 21,000 clones, with under 80% found just once. This clonotype originated in a human donor in good health. V and J are TRBV4-1 and TRBJ2-2, with D tentatively TRBD1 (6 bases). Material: CD4+ T cells from PBMCs, cultured in vitro. Here the CDR3 reads CASSPHRVGNTGELFF. The CDR3 region has the DNA TGCGCCAGCAGCCCACACAGGGTCGGCAACACCGGGGAGCTGTTTTTT.